This record concerns one TCR beta chain sequence. The sample originates from a study of cytomegalovirus exposure and HLA in healthy donors. At the level of the study: A later analysis reported the 130 or so validation repertoires used the same platform as the 550 to 800 first-cohort repertoires.

Looked up from germline, CDR1 is MGHRA and CDR2 is YSYEKL. CDR3 length equals 13 residues. V was clipped by 3 bases and J by 12 bases, with 18 bases between them. TCRdb keeps only in-frame clones here, not all; method: immunoSEQ multiplex PCR. The sample lists 65,000 to 80,000 clones; approximately 94% were seen once. The sample consisted of PBMCs. This TCR came from a woman younger than 35 in good health and CMV-seropositive. The rearrangement links TRBV4-1 to TRBJ2-7, with D uncertain. The CDR3 DNA is TGCGCCAGCAGCCAGGGCATGGTGGCCTCACCGTACTTC. The encoded protein is CASSQGMVASPYF.